This T cell receptor beta chain derives from a study of blood T cell repertoires in COVID-19. Study information: COVID-19 samples collected from the United States, Italy and Spain covered acute and convalescent phases. The analysed material was cDNA or gDNA that came from T cells, B-cell-depleted T cells, or PBMCs.

The method was immunoSEQ multiplex PCR; TCRdb's version includes in-frame clones alone and lacks a portion of them. The sample records about 240,000 clones, roughly 83% being singletons. The CDR3 spans 12 residues. Germline CDR1 and CDR2: SGHTA and FQGTGA. J gave up 10 bases and V 4 bases, and 6 bases lay outside the gene matches. Sequencing was carried out using peripheral blood. The chain has TRBV7-3 and TRBJ1-1, with TRBD1 identical over 7 bases. This clonotype originated in a man older than 75 with acute or convalescent COVID-19. CDR3 coding DNA: TGTGCCAGCAGCTCCCGACCAGGGGGAGCTTTCTTT. Translated: CASSSRPGGAFF.